This T cell receptor (beta chain) was retrieved from a study of identifying expanded T cells in peripheral blood. Trimming removed 2 bases at V and 5 bases at J, with 11 bases between. The CDR3 is made up of 14 amino acids. Germline V gene data show CDR1 as SGDLS and CDR2 as YYNGEE. TCRdb's copy holds only in-frame clones and misses some; the assay was immunoSEQ multiplex PCR. The profile covers about 94,000 clones, with approximately 86% appearing a single time and approximately 6% taken by the ten largest. This clonotype was sampled from a person aged 18 to 70 in good health. Specimen: blood. The chain uses TRBV9 and TRBJ1-5; D is unclear. The CDR3 sequence: CASSVGSGDQPQHF. CDR3 nucleotide sequence: TGTGCCAGCAGCGTGGGATCCGGGGATCAGCCCCAGCATTTT. Full variable domain (rest looked up from reference TRBV9 and TRBJ1-5): DSGVTQTPKHLITATGQRVTLRCSPRSGDLSVYWYQQSLDQGLQFLIQYYNGEERAKGNILERFSAQQFPDLHSELNLSSLELGDSALYFCASSVGSGDQPQHFGDGTRLSIL.